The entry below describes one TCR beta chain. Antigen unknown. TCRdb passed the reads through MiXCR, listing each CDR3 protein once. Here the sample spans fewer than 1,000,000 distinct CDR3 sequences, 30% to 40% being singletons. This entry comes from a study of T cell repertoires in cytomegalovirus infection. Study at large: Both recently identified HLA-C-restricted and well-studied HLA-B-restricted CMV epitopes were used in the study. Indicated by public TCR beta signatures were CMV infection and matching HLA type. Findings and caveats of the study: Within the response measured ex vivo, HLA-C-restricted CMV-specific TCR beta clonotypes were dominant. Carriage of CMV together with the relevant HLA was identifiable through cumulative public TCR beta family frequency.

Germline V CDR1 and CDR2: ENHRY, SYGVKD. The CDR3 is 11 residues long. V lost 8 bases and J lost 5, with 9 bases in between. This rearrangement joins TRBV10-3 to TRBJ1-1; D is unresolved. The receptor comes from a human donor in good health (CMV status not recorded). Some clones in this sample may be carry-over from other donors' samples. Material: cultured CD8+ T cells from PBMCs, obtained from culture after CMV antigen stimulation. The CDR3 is CAIFVGTEAFF. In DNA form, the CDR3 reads TGTGCCATCTTTGTGGGGACTGAAGCTTTCTTT.